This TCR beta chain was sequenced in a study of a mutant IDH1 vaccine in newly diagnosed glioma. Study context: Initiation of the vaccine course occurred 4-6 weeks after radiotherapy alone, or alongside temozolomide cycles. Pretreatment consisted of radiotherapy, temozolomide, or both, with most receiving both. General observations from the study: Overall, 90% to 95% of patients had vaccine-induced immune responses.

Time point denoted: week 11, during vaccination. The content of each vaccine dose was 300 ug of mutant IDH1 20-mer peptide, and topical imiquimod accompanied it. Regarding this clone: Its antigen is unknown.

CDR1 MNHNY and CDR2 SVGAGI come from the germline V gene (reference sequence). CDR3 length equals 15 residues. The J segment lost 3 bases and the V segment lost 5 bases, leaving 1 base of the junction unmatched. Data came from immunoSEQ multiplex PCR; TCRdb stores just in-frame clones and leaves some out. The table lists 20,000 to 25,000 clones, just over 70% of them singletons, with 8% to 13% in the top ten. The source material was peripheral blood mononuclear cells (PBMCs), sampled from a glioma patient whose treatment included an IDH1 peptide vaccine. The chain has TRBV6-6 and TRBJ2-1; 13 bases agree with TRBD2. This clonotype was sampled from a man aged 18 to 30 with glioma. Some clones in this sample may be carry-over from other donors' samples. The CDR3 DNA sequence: TGTGCCAGCAGTACTAGCGGGGGGGGCTACAATGAGCAGTTCTTC. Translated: CASSTSGGGYNEQFF.